Each of the 10 T cell receptor beta chains below was sequenced from the same sample in a study of cytomegalovirus exposure and HLA in healthy donors (dated by TCRdb to about 2017). Library prep was done by the immunoSEQ multiplex PCR assay. Held by TCRdb, this immuneACCESS table contains in-frame sequences only and omits some clones. Under half of the omission traces to an unresolved V gene where checked; the cause of the rest is unknown. In this sample the table shows some 98,000 clones, about 90% of which occur a single time. Jointly, the top ten make up about 6.5% of the sample. The source material was PBMCs. The receptors shown here come from a man aged 18-30 years in good health and CMV-seropositive.

The chain carries TRBV15 and TRBJ2-5; D gene unclear. The length of the CDR3 is 13 residues. Germline V gene sequence: CDR1 LNHNV, CDR2 YYDKDF (reference sequence). V lost 5 bases and J 5 bases, leaving 12 bases between the germline ends. The CDR3 reads CATSLLRAETQYF. DNA for the CDR3: TGTGCCACCAGCTTGTTACGCGCGGAGACCCAGTACTTC.

This chain uses TRBV6-5 with TRBJ2-7, with a tentative D call TRBD2 (5 bases). CDR1 is MNHEY, CDR2 SVGAGI, per germline. Trimming left V 2 bases short and J 9 bases short, with 14 bases between. This CDR3 contains 13 residues. CDR3 coding DNA: TGTGCCAGCAGTTACAACCCCCCTAGCTGGCAGTACTTC. It specifies CASSYNPPSWQYF.

This chain links TRBV5-1 with TRBJ2-5; possible D gene TRBD2, 6 bases. V shed 0 bases and J shed 4 bases, with 13 bases lying between them. Looked up from germline, CDR1 is SGHRS and CDR2 is YFSETQ. CDR3 size: 15 residues. The DNA of the CDR3 is TGCGCCAGCAGCTTGGCATACCTAGCGTTAGAGACCCAGTACTTC. Encoded protein: CASSLAYLALETQYF.

The table lists this clone with a count of one. The chain has TRBV10-3 and TRBJ2-1; D may be TRBD2 (5 bases). Deletions cut 3 bases from V and 9 bases from J, with 12 bases between. Germline values: CDR1 ENHRY, CDR2 SYGVKD. This CDR3 spans 13 amino acids. The CDR3 bases are TGTGCCATCAGTGATACGAAGGAGGCTGAGCAGTTCTTC. It yields the protein CAISDTKEAEQFF.

The chain recombines TRBV7-2 with TRBJ2-1; 9 bases fit TRBD2. V shed 2 bases, J shed 5 bases, and the junction held 10 bases outside the gene matches. The germline CDR1 and CDR2 sequences are SGHTA and FQGNSA. CDR3 length: 17 residues. This CDR3 reads CASSLRSGSARNNEQFF. The CDR3 region has the DNA TGTGCCAGCAGCTTACGTAGCGGGAGTGCCAGAAACAATGAGCAGTTCTTC.

The chain uses TRBV7-6 and TRBJ2-2, with a weak D call TRBD1 (6 bases). Germline CDR1 reads SGHVS; CDR2 reads FNYEAQ. The CDR3 runs to 15 residues. V lost 3 bases to trimming and J lost 4 bases, with 12 bases between them. The CDR3 spells CASSLSEGVTGELFF. CDR3 nucleotide sequence: TGTGCCAGCAGCTTGTCCGAGGGGGTCACCGGGGAGCTGTTTTTT.

The chain links TRBV25-1 to TRBJ2-3, with 9 bases that match TRBD1. Germline V lookup: CDR1 MGHDK, CDR2 SYGVNS. The CDR3 runs to 15 residues. The trim removed 5 bases at V and 5 bases at J, leaving 8 bases unmatched. The CDR3 loop reads CASSSLQGAGDTQYF. The CDR3 nucleotides are TGTGCCAGCAGTTCACTACAGGGGGCGGGAGATACGCAGTATTTT. Full variable domain (outside the CDR3, taken from reference TRBV25-1 and TRBJ2-3): EADIYQTPRYLVIGTGKKITLECSQTMGHDKMYWYQQDPGMELHLIHYSYGVNSTEKGDLSSESTVSRIRTEHFPLTLESARPSHTSQYLCASSSLQGAGDTQYFGPGTRLTVL.

Only a few counts were recorded for this clone. The CDR3 sequence is CASSQRRFSGNTIYF. Here the CDR3 DNA reads TGTGCCAGCAGCCAGAGGAGGTTCTCTGGAAACACCATATATTTT. The chain is built from TRBV21-1 and TRBJ1-3. TRBV21-1 is termed a pseudogene. The CDR3 consists of 15 residues.

The rearrangement joins TRBV28 to TRBJ2-7; 8 bases match TRBD2. Germline V gene sequence: CDR1 MDHEN, CDR2 SYDVKM. The length of the CDR3 is 15 residues. The V gene end was trimmed by 6 bases and the J gene end by 4 bases; junction bases not matched to a gene: 11. DNA of the CDR3: TGTGCCAGCAGCCCCTTGGAGCGGGAGAGGTACGAGCAGTACTTC. This sequence encodes CASSPLERERYEQYF.

CDR3 sequence reads: CASTRQDTNTGELFF. CDR3 sequence (DNA): TGTGCCAGCACACGGCAGGACACGAACACCGGGGAGCTGTTTTTT. The chain carries TRBV28 and TRBJ2-2; D may be TRBD1 (5 bases). V was cut by 7 bases and J by 0 bases, with 12 bases left in between. CDR3 length equals 15 residues. Germline-derived CDR1 and CDR2 are MDHEN and SYDVKM.